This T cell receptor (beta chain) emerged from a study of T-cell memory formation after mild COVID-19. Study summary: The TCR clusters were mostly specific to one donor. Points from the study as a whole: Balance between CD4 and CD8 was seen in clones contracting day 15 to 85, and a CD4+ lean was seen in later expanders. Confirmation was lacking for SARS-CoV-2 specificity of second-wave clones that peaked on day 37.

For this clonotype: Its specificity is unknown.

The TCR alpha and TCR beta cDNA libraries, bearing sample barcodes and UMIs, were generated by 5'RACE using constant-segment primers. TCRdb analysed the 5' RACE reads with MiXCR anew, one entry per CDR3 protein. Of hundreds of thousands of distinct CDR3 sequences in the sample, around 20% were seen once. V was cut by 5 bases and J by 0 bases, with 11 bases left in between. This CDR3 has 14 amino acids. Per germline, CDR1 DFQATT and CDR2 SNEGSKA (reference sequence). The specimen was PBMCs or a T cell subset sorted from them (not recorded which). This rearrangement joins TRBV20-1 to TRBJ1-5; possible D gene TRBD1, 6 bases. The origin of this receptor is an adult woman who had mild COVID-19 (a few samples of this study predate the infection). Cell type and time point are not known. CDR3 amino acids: CSAGGQNSNQPQHF. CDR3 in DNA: TGCAGTGCTGGAGGACAGAATAGCAATCAGCCCCAGCATTTT.